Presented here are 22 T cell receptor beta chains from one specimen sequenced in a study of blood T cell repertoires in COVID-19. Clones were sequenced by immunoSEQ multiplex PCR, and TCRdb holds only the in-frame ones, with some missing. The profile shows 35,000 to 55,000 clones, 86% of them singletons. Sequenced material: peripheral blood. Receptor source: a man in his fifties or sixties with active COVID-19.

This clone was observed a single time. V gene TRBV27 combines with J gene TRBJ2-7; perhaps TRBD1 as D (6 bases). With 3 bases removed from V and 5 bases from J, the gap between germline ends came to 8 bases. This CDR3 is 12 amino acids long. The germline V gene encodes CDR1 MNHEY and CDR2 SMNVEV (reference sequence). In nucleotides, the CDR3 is TGTGCCAGCAGTTTTGGGGGCCACGAGCAGTACTTC. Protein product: CASSFGGHEQYF.

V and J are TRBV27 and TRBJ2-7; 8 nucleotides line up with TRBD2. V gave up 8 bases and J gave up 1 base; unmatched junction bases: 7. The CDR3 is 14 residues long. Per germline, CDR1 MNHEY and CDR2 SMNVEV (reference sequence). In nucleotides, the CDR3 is TGTGCCAGCCGCGGGGGGCGGAGGTCCTACGAGCAGTACTTC. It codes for CASRGGRRSYEQYF.

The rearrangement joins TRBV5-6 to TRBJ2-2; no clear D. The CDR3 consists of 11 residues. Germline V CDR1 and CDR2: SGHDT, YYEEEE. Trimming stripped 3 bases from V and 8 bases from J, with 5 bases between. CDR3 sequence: CASSSVGELFF. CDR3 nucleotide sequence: TGTGCCAGCAGCTCCGTGGGGGAGCTGTTTTTT.

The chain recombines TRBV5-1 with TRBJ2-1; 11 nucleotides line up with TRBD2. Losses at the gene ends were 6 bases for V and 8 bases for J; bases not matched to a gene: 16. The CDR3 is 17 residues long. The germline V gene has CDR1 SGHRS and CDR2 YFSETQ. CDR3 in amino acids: CASTETSGNPTGHEQFF. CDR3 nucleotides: TGCGCCAGCACCGAGACTAGCGGGAACCCGACGGGACATGAGCAGTTCTTC.

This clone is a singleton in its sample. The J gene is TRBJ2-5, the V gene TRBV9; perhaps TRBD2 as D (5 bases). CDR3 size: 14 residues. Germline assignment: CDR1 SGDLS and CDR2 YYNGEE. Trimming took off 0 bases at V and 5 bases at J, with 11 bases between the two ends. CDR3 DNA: TGTGCCAGCAGCGTAGGGGGAGAGAGGGAGACCCAGTACTTC. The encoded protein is CASSVGGERETQYF.

The CDR3 bases are TGTGCCAGCAGGACAGACACTGAAGCTTTCTTT. Translating it yields CASRTDTEAFF. The chain couples TRBV5-5 to TRBJ1-1; D is perhaps TRBD1 (5 bases). Between the trimmed V and J ends, which lost 5 bases and 3 bases, there was a span of 5 bases. Germline V gives CDR1 SGHKS, CDR2 YYEKEE (reference sequence). This CDR3 has 11 residues.

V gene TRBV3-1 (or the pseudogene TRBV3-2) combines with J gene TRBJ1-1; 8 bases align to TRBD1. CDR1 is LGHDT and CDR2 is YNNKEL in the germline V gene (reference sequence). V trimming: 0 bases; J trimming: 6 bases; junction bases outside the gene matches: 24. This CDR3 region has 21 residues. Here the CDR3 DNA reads TGTGCCAGCAGCCAAGACCGATTGAGGCTGGGGCAGACAGGGGTGAAGTCTGAAGCTTTCTTT. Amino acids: CASSQDRLRLGQTGVKSEAFF.

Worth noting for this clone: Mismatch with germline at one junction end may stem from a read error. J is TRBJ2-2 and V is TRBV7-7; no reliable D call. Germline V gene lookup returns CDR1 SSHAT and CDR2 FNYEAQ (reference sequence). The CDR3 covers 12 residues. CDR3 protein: CASSLNTGELFF. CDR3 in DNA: TGTGCTAGCAGCCTGAACACCGGGGAGCTGTTTTTT.

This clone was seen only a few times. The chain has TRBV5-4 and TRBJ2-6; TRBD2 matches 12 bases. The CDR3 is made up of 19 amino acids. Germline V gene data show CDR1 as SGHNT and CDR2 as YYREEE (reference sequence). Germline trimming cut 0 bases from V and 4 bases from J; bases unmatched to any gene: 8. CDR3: CASSLGLAGDLGGANVLTF. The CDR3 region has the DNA TGTGCCAGCAGCTTGGGACTAGCGGGAGATTTGGGAGGGGCCAACGTCCTGACTTTC. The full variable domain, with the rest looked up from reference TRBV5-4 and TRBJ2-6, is ETGVTQSPTHLIKTRGQQVTLRCSSQSGHNTVSWYQQALGQGPQFIFQYYREEENGRGNFPPRFSGLQFPNYSSELNVNALELDDSALYLCASSLGLAGDLGGANVLTFGAGSRLTVL.

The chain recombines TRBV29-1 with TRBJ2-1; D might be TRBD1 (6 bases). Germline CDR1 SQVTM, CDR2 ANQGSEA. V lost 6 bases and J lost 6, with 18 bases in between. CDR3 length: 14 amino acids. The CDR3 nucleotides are TGCAGCGTGAAACAGGGACCCTACAGCAATGAGCAGTTCTTC. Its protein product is CSVKQGPYSNEQFF.

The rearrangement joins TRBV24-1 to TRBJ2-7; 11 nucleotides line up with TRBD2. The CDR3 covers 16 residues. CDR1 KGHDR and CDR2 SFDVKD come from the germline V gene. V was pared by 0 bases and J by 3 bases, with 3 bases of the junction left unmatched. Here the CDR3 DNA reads TGTGCCACCAGTGATTTGGGGGGACTAGCGGACTACGAGCAGTACTTC. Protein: CATSDLGGLADYEQYF.

This chain's CDR3 is CASRSAGTFYGYTF. The CDR3, as DNA: TGTGCCAGCAGGTCTGCAGGAACCTTCTATGGCTACACCTTC. This chain uses TRBV27 with TRBJ1-2, with D unclear. The germline CDR1 and CDR2 sequences are MNHEY and SMNVEV (reference sequence). Trimming took 6 bases from V and 4 from J, leaving 15 bases between them. The CDR3 has 14 residues.

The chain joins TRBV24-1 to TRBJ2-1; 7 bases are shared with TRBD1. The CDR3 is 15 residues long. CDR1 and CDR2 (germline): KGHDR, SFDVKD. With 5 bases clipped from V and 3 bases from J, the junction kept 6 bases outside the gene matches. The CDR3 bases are TGTGCCACCAGTGGAGCCGGGACAGACTACAATGAGCAGTTCTTC. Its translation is CATSGAGTDYNEQFF.

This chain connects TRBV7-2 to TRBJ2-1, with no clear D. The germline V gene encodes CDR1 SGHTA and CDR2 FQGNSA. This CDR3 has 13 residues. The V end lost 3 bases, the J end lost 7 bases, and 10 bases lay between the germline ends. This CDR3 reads CASSFSPRNEQFF. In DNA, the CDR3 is TGTGCCAGCAGCTTCTCCCCCAGAAATGAGCAGTTCTTC.

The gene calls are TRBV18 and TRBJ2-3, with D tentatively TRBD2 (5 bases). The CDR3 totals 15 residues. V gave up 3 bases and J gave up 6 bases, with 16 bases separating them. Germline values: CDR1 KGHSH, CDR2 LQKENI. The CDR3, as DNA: TGTGCCAGCTCACCCGAGAGCGGAGATCCGGATACGCAGTATTTT. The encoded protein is CASSPESGDPDTQYF.

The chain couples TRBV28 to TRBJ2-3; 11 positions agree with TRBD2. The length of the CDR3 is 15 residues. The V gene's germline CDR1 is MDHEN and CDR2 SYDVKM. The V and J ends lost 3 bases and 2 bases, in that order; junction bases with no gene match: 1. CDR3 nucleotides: TGTGCCAGCAGTTTGACTAGCGGGATCACAGATACGCAGTATTTT. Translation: CASSLTSGITDTQYF.

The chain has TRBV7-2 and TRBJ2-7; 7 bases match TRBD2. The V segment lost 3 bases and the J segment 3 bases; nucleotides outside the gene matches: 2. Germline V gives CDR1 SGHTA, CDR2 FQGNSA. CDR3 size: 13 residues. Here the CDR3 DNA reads TGTGCCAGCAGCTTGCTAGCGGACTACGAGCAGTACTTC. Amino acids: CASSLLADYEQYF.

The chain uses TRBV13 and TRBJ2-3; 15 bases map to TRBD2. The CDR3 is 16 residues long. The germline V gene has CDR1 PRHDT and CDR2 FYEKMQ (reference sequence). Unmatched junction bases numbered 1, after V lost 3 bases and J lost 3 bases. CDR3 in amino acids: CASSLGTSGRTDTQYF. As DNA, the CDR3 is TGTGCCAGCAGCTTGGGGACTAGCGGGAGGACAGATACGCAGTATTTT.

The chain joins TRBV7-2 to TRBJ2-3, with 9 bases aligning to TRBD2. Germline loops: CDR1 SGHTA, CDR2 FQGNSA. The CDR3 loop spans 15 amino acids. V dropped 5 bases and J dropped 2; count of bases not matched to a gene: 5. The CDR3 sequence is CASSAGLAYTDTQYF. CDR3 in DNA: TGTGCCAGCAGCGCTGGACTAGCGTACACAGATACGCAGTATTTT.

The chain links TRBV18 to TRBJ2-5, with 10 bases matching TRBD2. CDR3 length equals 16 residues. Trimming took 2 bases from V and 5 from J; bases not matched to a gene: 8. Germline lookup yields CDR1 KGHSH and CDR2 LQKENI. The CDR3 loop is CASSPRLAGDRETQYF. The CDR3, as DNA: TGTGCCAGCTCACCAAGGCTAGCGGGAGATCGGGAGACCCAGTACTTC. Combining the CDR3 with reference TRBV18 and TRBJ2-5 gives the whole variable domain NAGVMQNPRHLVRRRGQEARLRCSPMKGHSHVYWYRQLPEEGLKFMVYLQKENIIDESGMPKERFSAEFPKEGPSILRIQQVVRGDSAAYFCASSPRLAGDRETQYFGPGTRLLVL.

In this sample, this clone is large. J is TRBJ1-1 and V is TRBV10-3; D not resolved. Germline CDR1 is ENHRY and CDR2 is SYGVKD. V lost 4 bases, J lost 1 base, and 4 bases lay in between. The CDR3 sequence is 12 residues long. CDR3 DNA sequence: TGTGCCATCAGTGTCGGGAACACTGAAGCTTTCTTT. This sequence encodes CAISVGNTEAFF.

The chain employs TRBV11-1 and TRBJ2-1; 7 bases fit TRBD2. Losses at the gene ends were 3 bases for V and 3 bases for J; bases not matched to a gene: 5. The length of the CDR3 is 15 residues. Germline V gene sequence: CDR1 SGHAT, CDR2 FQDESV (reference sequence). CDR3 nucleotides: TGTGCCAGCAGCTTGGGGCTAGCGGACTACAATGAGCAGTTCTTC. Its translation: CASSLGLADYNEQFF.